The TCR beta chain described here comes from a study of technical replicates of blood from a few donors. CDR3 length: 15 amino acids. Trimming pared 4 bases from V and 2 bases from J, leaving 15 bases between. Germline V gene data show CDR1 as KGHSH and CDR2 as LQKENI. Produced via immunoSEQ multiplex PCR; TCRdb's table is partial and in-frame only. The sample shows about 82,000 clones, over 95% of them seen only once. The chain employs TRBV18 and TRBJ2-7; possible D gene TRBD1, 5 bases. The sequenced material came from T cells isolated from PBMCs. This TCR came from a human donor in good health. The CDR3 is CASSLGAFRTYEQYF. The CDR3, as DNA: TGTGCCAGCTCACTTGGGGCCTTTCGAACCTACGAGCAGTACTTC.